The entry below describes one T cell receptor (beta chain). The data are from a study of T cells after somatic rescue of genetic block. Sequencing used immunoSEQ multiplex PCR; TCRdb keeps in-frame clones, though not all of them. The sample shows about 72,000 clones, approximately 91% of them seen only once. After removal of 9 bases from V and 7 bases from J, the junction contained 15 bases not matched to a gene. The CDR3 spans 16 residues. The germline V gene encodes CDR1 LNHNV and CDR2 YYDKDF (reference sequence). The sample consisted of peripheral blood mononuclear cells (PBMCs). This sequence joins TRBV15 and TRBJ2-1; 10 nucleotides agree with TRBD2. This clonotype was sampled from a young man. The DNA for the CDR3 is TGTGCCACTACCCCCCGGCTAGCGGGAGTGGGGAATGAGCAGTTCTTC. It is translated as CATTPRLAGVGNEQFF.